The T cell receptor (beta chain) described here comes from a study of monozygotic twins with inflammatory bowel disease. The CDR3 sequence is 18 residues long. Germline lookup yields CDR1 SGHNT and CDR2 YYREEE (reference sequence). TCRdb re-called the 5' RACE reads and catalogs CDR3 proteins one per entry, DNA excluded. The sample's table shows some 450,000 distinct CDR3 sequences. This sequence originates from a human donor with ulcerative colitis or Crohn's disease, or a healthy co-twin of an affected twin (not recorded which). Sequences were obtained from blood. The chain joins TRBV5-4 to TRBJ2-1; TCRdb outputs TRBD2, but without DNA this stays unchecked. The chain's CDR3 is CASSLKFSGYSSYNEQFF.